In its sample, the clone carrying this T cell receptor (beta chain) was seen a few times. Its antigen is unidentified. Only in-frame clones appear in the TCRdb table, and some are missing; sequencing was by immunoSEQ multiplex PCR. The repertoire holds under 13,000 clones, with 65% to 80% as singletons. This sample was included in a study of OX40 agonist ivuxolimab in advanced cancers. Notes on the study in general: Some nonresponders likewise displayed low normalized T-cell clonal expansion.

The sample was CD4+ or CD8+ T cells sorted from blood, taken in a trial of the OX40 agonist ivuxolimab. The TCR comes from an adult with an advanced solid tumor such as melanoma, head and neck, liver or kidney cancer.

CDR3 in amino acids: CASSSDLEGEAFF. CDR3 sequence (DNA): TGCGCCAGCAGCTCCGACCTCGAGGGTGAAGCTTTCTTT. J is TRBJ1-1 and V is TRBV5-1; D unclear. This CDR3 has 13 residues. V was shortened by 3 bases and J by 7 bases, with 13 bases between the two germline ends. Germline CDR1 reads SGHRS; CDR2 reads YFSETQ. Full variable domain (outside the CDR3, taken from reference TRBV5-1 and TRBJ1-1): KAGVTQTPRYLIKTRGQQVTLSCSPISGHRSVSWYQQTPGQGLQFLFEYFSETQRNKGNFPGRFSGRQFSNSRSEMNVSTLELGDSALYLCASSSDLEGEAFFGQGTRLTVV.